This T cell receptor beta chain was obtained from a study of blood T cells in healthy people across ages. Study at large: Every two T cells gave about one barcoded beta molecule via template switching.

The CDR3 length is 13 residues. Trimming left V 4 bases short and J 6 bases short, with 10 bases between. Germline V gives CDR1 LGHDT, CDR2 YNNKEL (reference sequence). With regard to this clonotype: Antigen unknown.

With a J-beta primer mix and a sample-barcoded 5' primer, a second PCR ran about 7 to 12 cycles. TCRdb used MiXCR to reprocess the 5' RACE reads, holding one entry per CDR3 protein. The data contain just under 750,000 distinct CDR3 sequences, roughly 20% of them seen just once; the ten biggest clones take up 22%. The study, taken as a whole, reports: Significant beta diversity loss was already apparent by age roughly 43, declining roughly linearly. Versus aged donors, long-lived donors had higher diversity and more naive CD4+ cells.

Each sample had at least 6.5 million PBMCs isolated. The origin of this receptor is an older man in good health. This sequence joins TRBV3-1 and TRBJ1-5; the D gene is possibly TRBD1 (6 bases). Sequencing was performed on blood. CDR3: CASSPTQGQPQHF. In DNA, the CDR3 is TGTGCCAGCAGCCCGACACAGGGTCAGCCCCAGCATTTT.